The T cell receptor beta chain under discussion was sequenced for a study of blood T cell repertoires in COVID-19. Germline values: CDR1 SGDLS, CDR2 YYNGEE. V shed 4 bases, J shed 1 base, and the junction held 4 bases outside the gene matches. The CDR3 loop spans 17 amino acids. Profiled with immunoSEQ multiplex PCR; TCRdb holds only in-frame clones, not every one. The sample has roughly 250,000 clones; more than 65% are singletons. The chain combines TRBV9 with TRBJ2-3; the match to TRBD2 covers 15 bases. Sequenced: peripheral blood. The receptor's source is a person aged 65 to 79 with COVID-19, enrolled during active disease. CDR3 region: CASSLGLAGGRTDTQYF. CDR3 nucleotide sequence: TGTGCCAGCAGCTTAGGACTAGCGGGGGGGCGCACAGATACGCAGTATTTT.